This T cell receptor (beta chain) appears in the sequencing data of a study of blood T cell repertoires in COVID-19. Looking at the study overall: Some COVID-19 samples were acute and others convalescent; all came from the United States, Italy and Spain. In each case, the material was cDNA or gDNA derived from T cells, B-cell-depleted T cells, or PBMCs.

The V gene lost 2 bases and the J gene lost 6 bases, with 16 bases spanning the gap. Germline CDR1 and CDR2: SGHRS and YFSETQ. CDR3 size: 15 residues. Generated by immunoSEQ multiplex PCR, the TCRdb table keeps only in-frame clones and is missing some. This sample has 300,000 to 350,000 clones, with approximately 90% found just once. Material: peripheral blood. The receptor's source is a woman between 18 and 29 years old who had recovered from COVID-19. The chain recombines TRBV5-1 with TRBJ2-3; no firm D call. CDR3 loop: CASSLRPSRDDTQYF. The DNA for the CDR3 is TGCGCCAGCAGCTTACGTCCATCTAGAGATGATACGCAGTATTTT.